The subject of this entry is one TCR beta chain. The data are from a study of blood T cell repertoires in COVID-19. Study information: Acute-phase and convalescent COVID-19 samples originated in the United States, Italy and Spain.

Original methodology: For nucleated cells, counts were estimated from reference gene primer amplification. The data were produced by immunoSEQ multiplex PCR, yet TCRdb's version contains in-frame clones alone and is incomplete. D and trimming come from the DNA, and the V and J calls and clone size come from that table. In the table there are roughly 200,000 clones, 89% of which are singletons. Sequenced material: PBMCs or T cells enriched from blood (not recorded which). The TCR was taken from a woman aged 30 to 39 with acute COVID-19.

Here the CDR3 reads CASSQFPSAGETEAFF. DNA for the CDR3: TGTGCCAGCAGCCAGTTCCCCAGCGCAGGGGAGACTGAAGCTTTCTTT. V usage is TRBV3-1 (or the pseudogene TRBV3-2) and J usage is TRBJ1-1, with D perhaps matching TRBD1 (6 bases). The CDR3 is made up of 16 amino acids. The germline V gene encodes CDR1 LGHDT and CDR2 YNNKEL (reference sequence). Between the trimmed V and J ends, which lost 3 bases and 5 bases, there was a span of 19 bases.